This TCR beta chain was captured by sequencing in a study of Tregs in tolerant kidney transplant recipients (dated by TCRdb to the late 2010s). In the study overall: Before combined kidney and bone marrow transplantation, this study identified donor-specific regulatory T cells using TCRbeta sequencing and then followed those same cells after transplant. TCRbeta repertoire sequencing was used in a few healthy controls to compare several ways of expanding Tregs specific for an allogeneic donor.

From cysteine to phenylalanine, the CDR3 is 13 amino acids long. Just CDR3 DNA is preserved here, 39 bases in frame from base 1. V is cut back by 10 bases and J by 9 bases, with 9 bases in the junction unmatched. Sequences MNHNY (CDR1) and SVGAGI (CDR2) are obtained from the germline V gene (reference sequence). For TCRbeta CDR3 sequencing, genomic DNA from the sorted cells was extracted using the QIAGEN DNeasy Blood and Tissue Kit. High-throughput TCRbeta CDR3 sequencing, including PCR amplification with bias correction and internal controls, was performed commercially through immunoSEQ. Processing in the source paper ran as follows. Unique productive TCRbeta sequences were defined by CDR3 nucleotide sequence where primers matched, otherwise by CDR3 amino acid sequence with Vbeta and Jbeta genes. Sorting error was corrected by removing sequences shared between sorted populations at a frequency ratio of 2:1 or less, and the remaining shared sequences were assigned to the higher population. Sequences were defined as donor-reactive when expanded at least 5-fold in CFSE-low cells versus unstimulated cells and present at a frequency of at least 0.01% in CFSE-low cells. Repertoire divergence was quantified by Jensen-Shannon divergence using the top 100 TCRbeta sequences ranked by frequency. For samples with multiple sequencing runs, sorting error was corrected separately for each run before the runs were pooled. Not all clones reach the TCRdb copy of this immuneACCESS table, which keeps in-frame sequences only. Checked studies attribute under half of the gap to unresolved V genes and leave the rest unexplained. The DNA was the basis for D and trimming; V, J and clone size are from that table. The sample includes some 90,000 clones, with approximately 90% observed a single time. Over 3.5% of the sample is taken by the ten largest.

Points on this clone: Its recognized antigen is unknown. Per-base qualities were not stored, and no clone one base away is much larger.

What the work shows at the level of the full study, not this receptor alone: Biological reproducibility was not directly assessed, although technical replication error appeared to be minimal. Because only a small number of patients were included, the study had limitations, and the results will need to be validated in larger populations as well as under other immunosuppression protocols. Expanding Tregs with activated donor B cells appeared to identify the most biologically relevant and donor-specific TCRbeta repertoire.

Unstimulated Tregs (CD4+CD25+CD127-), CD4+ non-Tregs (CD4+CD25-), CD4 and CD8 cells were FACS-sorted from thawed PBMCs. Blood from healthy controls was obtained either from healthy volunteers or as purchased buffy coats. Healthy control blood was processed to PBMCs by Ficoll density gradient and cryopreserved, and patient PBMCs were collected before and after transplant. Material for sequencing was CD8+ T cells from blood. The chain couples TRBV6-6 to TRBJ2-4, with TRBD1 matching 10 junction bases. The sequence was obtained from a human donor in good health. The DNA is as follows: TGTGCCACCGACCGGACAGGGGGTTCCATTCAGTACTTC. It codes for CATDRTGGSIQYF.